This TCR beta chain was obtained from a study of blood T cells in healthy people across ages. This clonotype was found a few times. Antigen: not known. The V end lost 3 bases, the J end lost 2 bases, and 14 bases lay between the germline ends. CDR1 is SGHTA, CDR2 FQGNSA, per germline. The CDR3 consists of 16 residues. Alongside a J-beta primer mix, a sample-barcoded 5' primer served in a second PCR lasting about 7 to 11 cycles. TCRdb fed the 5' RACE reads into MiXCR, producing one record per CDR3 protein. The repertoire has roughly 730,000 distinct CDR3 sequences, around three fifths of them found once; the top ten carry more than 25%. A minimum of 6 micrograms of total RNA was extracted per sample. Notes on the study in general: TCR beta diversity correlated strongly with naive T cell percentage.

V and J are TRBV7-2 and TRBJ1-5, with D uncertain. The sample taken for sequencing was blood. This receptor was identified in a man aged 40-49 years in good health. The CDR3 loop reads CASSLIGAGGNQPQHF. The CDR3 nucleotides read TGTGCCAGCAGCTTGATAGGAGCCGGAGGCAATCAGCCCCAGCATTTT.